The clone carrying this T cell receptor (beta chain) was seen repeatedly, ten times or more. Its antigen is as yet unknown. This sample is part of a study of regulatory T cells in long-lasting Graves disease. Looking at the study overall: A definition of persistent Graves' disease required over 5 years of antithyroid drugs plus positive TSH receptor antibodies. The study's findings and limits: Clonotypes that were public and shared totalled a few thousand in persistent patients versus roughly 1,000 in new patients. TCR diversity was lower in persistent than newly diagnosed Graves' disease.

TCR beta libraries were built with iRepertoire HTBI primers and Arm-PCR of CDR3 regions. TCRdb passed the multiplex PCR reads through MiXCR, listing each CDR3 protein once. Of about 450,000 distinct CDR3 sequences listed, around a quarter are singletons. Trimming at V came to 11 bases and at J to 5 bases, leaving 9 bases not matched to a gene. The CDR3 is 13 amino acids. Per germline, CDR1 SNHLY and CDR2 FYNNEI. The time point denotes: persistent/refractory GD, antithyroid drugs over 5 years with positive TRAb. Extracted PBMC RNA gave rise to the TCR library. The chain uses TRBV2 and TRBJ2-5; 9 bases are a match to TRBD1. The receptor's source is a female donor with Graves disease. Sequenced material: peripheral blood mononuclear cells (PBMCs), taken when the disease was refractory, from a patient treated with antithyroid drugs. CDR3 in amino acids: CAGYRGLMETQYF. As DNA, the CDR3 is TGTGCCGGATACAGGGGGCTGATGGAGACCCAGTACTTC.